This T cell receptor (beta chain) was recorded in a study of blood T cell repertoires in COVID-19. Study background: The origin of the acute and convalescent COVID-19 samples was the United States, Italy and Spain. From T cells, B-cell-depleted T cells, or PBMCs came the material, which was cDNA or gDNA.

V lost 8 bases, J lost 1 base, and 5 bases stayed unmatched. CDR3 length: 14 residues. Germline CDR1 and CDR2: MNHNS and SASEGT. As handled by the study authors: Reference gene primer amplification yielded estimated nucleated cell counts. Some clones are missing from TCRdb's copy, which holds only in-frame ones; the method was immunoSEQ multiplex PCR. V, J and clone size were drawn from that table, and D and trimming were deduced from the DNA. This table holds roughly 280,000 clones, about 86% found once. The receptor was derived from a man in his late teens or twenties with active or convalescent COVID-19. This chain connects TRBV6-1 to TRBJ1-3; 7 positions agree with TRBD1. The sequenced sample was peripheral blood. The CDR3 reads CASGRQGSGNTIYF. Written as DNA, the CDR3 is TGTGCCAGCGGGAGACAGGGATCTGGAAACACCATATATTTT.